This T cell receptor (beta chain) was sequenced during a study of regulatory T cells in long-lasting Graves disease. The CDR3 length is 15 residues. Germline V lookup: CDR1 MNHEY, CDR2 SMNVEV (reference sequence). J gave up 5 bases and V 1 base, and 3 bases lay outside the gene matches. This clonotype was recorded at least ten times. CDR3 regions were amplified by Arm-PCR using iRepertoire HTBI primers to build TCR beta libraries. MiXCR was run by TCRdb on the multiplex PCR reads, yielding one entry per CDR3 protein. The sample records over 500,000 distinct CDR3 sequences, approximately 16% being singletons. The time point was: newly diagnosed GD, antithyroid drugs for less than 3 months. Extracted PBMC RNA gave rise to the TCR library. This sample was shared with a second study, whose subject was T cells in Graves' hyperthyroidism and ophthalmopathy. This second study notes: Most thyroid-expanded clonotypes above 0.001 were also found in blood.

This chain uses TRBV27 with TRBJ2-1; TRBD2 matches 9 bases. The TCR originated in a man younger than 35 with Graves disease. The sample in question was peripheral blood mononuclear cells (PBMCs), obtained at new diagnosis, from a patient treated with antithyroid drugs. In nucleotides, the CDR3 is TGTGCCAGCAGTTTATGGGCTAGCGGGAACAATGAGCAGTTCTTC. It encodes CASSLWASGNNEQFF.